Following are 25 T cell receptor beta chains from one sample sequenced in a study of T cells in Graves' hyperthyroidism and ophthalmopathy. Regions amplified from RNA transcripts were the TCR beta CDR3 regions. The TCR CDR3 was amplified in a first-round RT-PCR using the HTBI primer set. TCRdb reprocessed the multiplex PCR reads with MiXCR, giving one entry per CDR3 protein. The repertoire includes about 400,000 distinct CDR3 sequences, 15% to 17% of them detected once, and about 7.7% sits in the top ten. Sequenced material: blood. The receptors derive from a woman younger than 30 with Graves' hyperthyroidism.

This clonotype was seen a handful of times. The CDR3 DNA reads as TGTGCCAGCAGCGTAGCTACTAGCGGGGGGGCCTTGGGTAGCGCTGGGGCCAACGTCCTGACTTTC. It codes for CASSVATSGGALGSAGANVLTF. The V and J genes are TRBV9 and TRBJ2-6, with 13 bases fitting TRBD2. Germline V CDR1 and CDR2: SGDLS, YYNGEE. The length of the CDR3 is 22 residues. Unmatched junction bases numbered 14, after V lost 0 bases and J lost 2 bases.

This chain links TRBV11-2 with TRBJ2-7, with 10 bases identical to TRBD2. The V and J ends lost 0 bases and 4 bases, in that order; junction bases with no gene match: 0. This CDR3 contains 14 residues. From germline, CDR1 is SGHAT and CDR2 FQNNGV. For the CDR3, the DNA is TGTGCCAGCAGCTTAGAGGGACTAGCGTACGAGCAGTACTTC. Its translation is CASSLEGLAYEQYF.

Of note for this clonotype: A read error may explain this, as a much larger clone is one base away. The rearrangement links TRBV5-1 to TRBJ2-2; tentatively, D is TRBD1 (7 bases). The CDR3 loop spans 16 amino acids. Germline V gives CDR1 SGHRS, CDR2 YFSETQ. This CDR3 reads CASSLGGTANTGGLFF. The CDR3 DNA reads as TGCGCCAGCAGCTTAGGCGGGACAGCGAACACCGGGGGGCTGTTTTTT.

The CDR3 spells CASSKSSGIGYNEQFF. As DNA, the CDR3 is TGTGCCAGCAGTAAATCTAGCGGGATAGGGTACAATGAGCAGTTCTTC. This chain uses TRBV28 with TRBJ2-1, with TRBD2 matching 9 bases. Trimming removed 5 bases from V and 4 bases from J; junction bases left unmatched: 9. This CDR3 is built from 16 residues. Germline loops: CDR1 MDHEN, CDR2 SYDVKM.

The chain uses TRBV7-9 and TRBJ2-3, with 12 positions matching TRBD2. V lost 5 bases to trimming and J lost 6 bases; unmatched junction nucleotides: 9. CDR3 length: 16 amino acids. Germline CDR1 reads SEHNR; CDR2 reads FQNEAQ (reference sequence). The CDR3 bases are TGTGCCAGCAGCCGTACGGGACTAGCGGGCGGCGATACGCAGTATTTT. It translates to CASSRTGLAGGDTQYF.

This clonotype was counted between two and nine times. J is TRBJ1-2 and V is TRBV10-3, with a possible D match to TRBD1 (6 bases). Germline V gives CDR1 ENHRY, CDR2 SYGVKD. The CDR3 has 13 residues. The V end was cut by 6 bases, the J end by 5 bases, with 13 bases between. The CDR3 bases are TGTGCCATCAGCCCACAGGGCTCTTATGGCTACACCTTC. Translated, it gives CAISPQGSYGYTF.

This clonotype was seen a single time. A much larger clone sits a single nucleotide away, making a read error possible. V gene TRBV2 combines with J gene TRBJ1-6; 9 nucleotides match TRBD1. The trim removed 9 bases at V and 10 bases at J, leaving 10 bases unmatched. Germline V lookup: CDR1 SNHLY, CDR2 FYNNEI. CDR3 length: 14 residues. The CDR3 loop reads CARSRQGDQSPLHF. In DNA form, the CDR3 reads TGTGCCAGATCGCGACAGGGGGATCAGTCACCCCTCCACTTT.

The DNA for the CDR3 is TGTGCCAGCGGCACGGGACAGCAAGATTCACCCCTCCACTTT. It specifies CASGTGQQDSPLHF. This rearrangement joins TRBV3-1 to TRBJ1-6; 7 bases align to TRBD1. Germline CDR1 and CDR2: LGHDT and YNNKEL (reference sequence). Trimming removed 8 bases from V and 8 bases from J; junction bases left unmatched: 9. The CDR3 covers 14 residues. The variable domain in full, completed from reference TRBV3-1 and TRBJ1-6, reads DTAVSQTPKYLVTQMGNDKSIKCEQNLGHDTMYWYKQDSKKFLKIMFSYNNKELIINETVPNRFSPKSPDKAHLNLHINSLELGDSAVYFCASGTGQQDSPLHFGNGTRLTVT.

This clonotype was detected ten times or more. V gene TRBV10-3 combines with J gene TRBJ1-1; TRBD1 matches 9 bases. The V gene end was trimmed by 5 bases and the J gene end by 4 bases; junction bases not matched to a gene: 5. The CDR3 totals 14 residues. CDR1 and CDR2 (germline): ENHRY, SYGVKD. The CDR3 sequence is CAISRDRVSTEAFF. CDR3 bases: TGTGCCATCAGTCGGGACAGGGTGAGCACTGAAGCTTTCTTT.

This clonotype occurred many times. The chain carries TRBV5-1 and TRBJ2-7; D not certain. The CDR3 covers 12 residues. Trimming stripped 3 bases from V and 4 bases from J, with 8 bases between. Germline CDR1 reads SGHRS; CDR2 reads YFSETQ. The CDR3: CASSSVGYEQYF. The CDR3 DNA follows: TGCGCCAGCAGCTCCGTGGGTTACGAGCAGTACTTC.

In this sample, this clonotype turned up many times. The V and J genes are TRBV4-1 and TRBJ2-3; the D is unclear. Trimming removed 1 base from V and 5 bases from J, with 10 bases in between. The germline V gene encodes CDR1 MGHRA and CDR2 YSYEKL. There are 14 residues in the CDR3. This chain's CDR3 is CASSQGLVVDTQYF. The DNA for the CDR3 is TGCGCCAGCAGCCAAGGCCTAGTGGTAGATACGCAGTATTTT.

This chain joins TRBV6-1 and TRBJ1-1, with TRBD1 matching 7 bases. J was trimmed by 3 bases and V by 3 bases; bases with no gene match: 16. CDR3 size: 18 residues. Germline V CDR1 and CDR2: MNHNS, SASEGT. CDR3 nucleotide sequence: TGTGCCAGCAGTGAGAGCCCACAAGGAGGGGGCTACGACACTGAAGCTTTCTTT. It translates to CASSESPQGGGYDTEAFF.

There are a few counts of this clonotype. J is TRBJ1-1 and V is TRBV15; no clear D gene. Trimming took off 0 bases at V and 8 bases at J, with 10 bases between the two ends. This CDR3 region has 13 residues. Germline assignment: CDR1 LNHNV and CDR2 YYDKDF (reference sequence). This CDR3 reads CATSRDLGTEAFF. As DNA, the CDR3 is TGTGCCACCAGCAGAGATCTGGGAACCGAAGCTTTCTTT.

This chain connects TRBV10-2 to TRBJ2-7; a weak D match, TRBD2 (6 bases). V was pared by 4 bases and J by 2 bases, with 9 bases between. The V gene's germline CDR1 is WSHSY and CDR2 SAAADI. The CDR3 runs to 13 residues. In DNA, the CDR3 is TGCGCCAGCAGTGCCGGCGGGACCTACGAGCAGTACTTC. Residues: CASSAGGTYEQYF.

This clonotype appeared many times. The CDR3 DNA follows: TGTGCCAGCAGCGCTAGGGGACAGAAAGAGACCCAGTACTTC. Translation gives CASSARGQKETQYF. The rearrangement uses TRBV7-3 and TRBJ2-5; 7 nucleotides align to TRBD1. Germline V gene lookup returns CDR1 SGHTA and CDR2 FQGTGA. Losses at the gene ends were 5 bases for V and 3 bases for J; bases not matched to a gene: 6. This CDR3 is built from 14 residues.

This clonotype came up many times. The V call is TRBV30, the J call TRBJ1-4; D not resolved. Germline V lookup: CDR1 GTSNPN, CDR2 SVGIG (reference sequence). CDR3 length equals 11 residues. The germline V and J ends were trimmed by 5 bases and 0 bases, with 1 base remaining between them. The CDR3 DNA follows: TGTGCCTGGGCAACTAATGAAAAACTGTTTTTT. Protein sequence: CAWATNEKLFF.

Comment on this clonotype: A much bigger clone sits one base away, suggesting this may be a read error. The gene calls are TRBV4-3 and TRBJ1-1; unclear D gene. This CDR3 spans 14 amino acids. Trimming cost V 3 bases and J 4 bases, with 12 bases left between them. Germline assignment: CDR1 LGHNA and CDR2 YSLEER. CDR3 bases: TGCGCCAGCAGCCAGACCCGGTTTGGCACTGAAGCTTTCTTT. Protein sequence: CASSQTRFGTEAFF.

The CDR3 DNA sequence: TGTGCCAGCAGCTTGTTTGCGTTTTTCCCGGGGGCGAGGGGCTATGGCTACACCTTC. Protein sequence: CASSLFAFFPGARGYGYTF. The J gene is TRBJ1-2, the V gene TRBV5-4; weak D call: TRBD1 (6 bases). V lost 1 base, J lost 4 bases, and 26 bases lay in between. Looked up from germline, CDR1 is SGHNT and CDR2 is YYREEE (reference sequence). This CDR3 region has 19 residues.

This clonotype was picked up many times. The gene calls are TRBV20-1 and TRBJ2-1; 8 bases are shared with TRBD2. From germline, CDR1 is DFQATT and CDR2 SNEGSKA (reference sequence). The CDR3 covers 15 residues. V gave up 3 bases and J gave up 7 bases; unmatched junction bases: 11. CDR3 sequence reads: CSARSPGTRYNEQFF. The CDR3, as DNA: TGCAGTGCTAGGTCCCCCGGGACTAGATATAATGAGCAGTTCTTC.

This clonotype was seen more than once but under ten times. V is TRBV24-1 and J is TRBJ2-2, with 11 positions matching TRBD1. Per germline, CDR1 KGHDR and CDR2 SFDVKD. J gave up 2 bases and V 3 bases, and 7 bases lay outside the gene matches. The CDR3 runs to 18 residues. The CDR3 is CATSDTTDRGLNTGELFF. The CDR3 DNA follows: TGTGCCACCAGTGATACAACGGACAGGGGGCTTAACACCGGGGAGCTGTTTTTT.

CDR3 sequence: CASSTSGATTDTQYF. CDR3 in DNA: TGTGCCAGCAGTACTAGCGGTGCCACCACAGATACGCAGTATTTT. The chain recombines TRBV12-3 or TRBV12-4 with TRBJ2-3; 8 positions match TRBD2. Trimming took 5 bases from V and 2 from J; bases not matched to a gene: 6. This CDR3 has 15 amino acids.

This clonotype was recorded many times. The CDR3 nucleotides read TGTGCCTGGAGTGTGGGGGTTTCCTATAATTCACCCCTCCACTTT. It codes for CAWSVGVSYNSPLHF. The chain is built from TRBV30 and TRBJ1-6; D perhaps matches TRBD1 (5 bases). This CDR3 spans 15 amino acids. The germline V gene has CDR1 GTSNPN and CDR2 SVGIG (reference sequence). The V and J ends lost 0 bases and 1 base respectively, with 7 bases between them.

The rearrangement uses TRBV19 and TRBJ2-2, with TRBD2 as a possible D gene (5 bases). Germline loops: CDR1 LNHDA, CDR2 SQIVND (reference sequence). V lost 6 bases and J 1 base, leaving 6 bases between the germline ends. There are 13 residues in the CDR3. This CDR3 is CASRDWNTGELFF. Here the CDR3 DNA reads TGTGCCAGTAGGGACTGGAACACCGGGGAGCTGTTTTTT.

The chain has TRBV9 and TRBJ2-7; D gene unclear. V was cut by 0 bases and J by 2 bases, with 9 bases left in between. The CDR3 totals 14 residues. Germline V CDR1 and CDR2: SGDLS, YYNGEE. The CDR3 here is CASSVGSKPYEQYF. In nucleotides, the CDR3 is TGTGCCAGCAGCGTAGGCTCAAAACCCTACGAGCAGTACTTC.

This clonotype was counted ten times or more. V gene TRBV18 combines with J gene TRBJ2-5, with D perhaps matching TRBD2 (5 bases). Germline CDR1 is KGHSH and CDR2 is LQKENI. Trimming cost V 6 bases and J 10 bases, with 15 bases left between them. This CDR3 has 12 amino acids. In DNA form, the CDR3 reads TGTGCCAGCTCTCCCGACCCCGGGGACCAGTACTTC. Amino acids: CASSPDPGDQYF. Full variable domain (rest looked up from reference TRBV18 and TRBJ2-5): NAGVMQNPRHLVRRRGQEARLRCSPMKGHSHVYWYRQLPEEGLKFMVYLQKENIIDESGMPKERFSAEFPKEGPSILRIQQVVRGDSAAYFCASSPDPGDQYFGPGTRLLVL.